The rows below give T cell receptor beta chains drawn from one sample of a study of T cell responses to AZD1222 COVID-19 vaccine. Assay used: immunoSEQ multiplex PCR; TCRdb lists only in-frame clones, some missing. The table records around 140,000 clones, approximately 90% of them present only once. The source was peripheral blood, collected on day 0 of AZD1222 vaccination. All receptors come from an adult in good health. The CDR3 runs from the conserved cysteine through the conserved F or W. The D gene is left open where the match is weak. Clone size appears in some rows only: once, few, many, or a class for an expanded clone.

CDR3 length: 18; D gene: TRBD2; J gene: TRBJ2-3; V gene: TRBV4-3; clone size: once; CDR3 protein: CASSQDYFGGGNTDTQYF; CDR3 DNA: TGCGCCAGCAGCCAAGATTATTTCGGGGGGGGAAACACAGATACGCAGTATTTT
CDR3 length: 18; D gene: TRBD2; J gene: TRBJ2-7; V gene: TRBV7-9; clone size: NA; CDR3 protein: CASSFFLAGGPFNYEQYF; CDR3 DNA: TGTGCCAGCAGCTTCTTCCTAGCGGGGGGACCATTCAACTACGAGCAGTACTTC
CDR3 length: 15; D gene: NA; J gene: TRBJ1-2; V gene: TRBV27; clone size: NA; CDR3 protein: CASSLFWGSNYGYTF; CDR3 DNA: TGTGCCAGCAGTTTGTTTTGGGGATCTAACTATGGCTACACCTTC
CDR3 length: 16; D gene: TRBD1; J gene: TRBJ2-3; V gene: TRBV7-9; clone size: few; CDR3 protein: CASSSTDRAIIDTQYF; CDR3 DNA: TGTGCCAGCAGCTCAACCGACAGGGCGATCATAGATACGCAGTATTTT
CDR3 length: 18; D gene: NA; J gene: TRBJ1-6; V gene: TRBV4-1; clone size: NA; CDR3 protein: CASSQDKAGQSYNSPLHF; CDR3 DNA: TGCGCCAGCAGCCAAGATAAGGCAGGGCAGTCCTATAATTCACCCCTCCACTTT
CDR3 length: 15; D gene: TRBD1; J gene: TRBJ1-2; V gene: TRBV4-1; clone size: NA; CDR3 protein: CASSQEYTGVYGYTF; CDR3 DNA: TGCGCCAGCAGCCAAGAGTACACAGGGGTCTATGGCTACACCTTC
CDR3 length: 14; D gene: NA; J gene: TRBJ2-7; V gene: TRBV6-6; clone size: NA; CDR3 protein: CASRTARTEDEQYF; CDR3 DNA: TGTGCCAGCAGAACAGCCCGGACAGAGGACGAGCAGTACTTC
CDR3 length: 15; D gene: TRBD1; J gene: TRBJ2-2; V gene: TRBV6-5; clone size: NA; CDR3 protein: CAGSTGGEGTGELFF; CDR3 DNA: TGTGCCGGATCAACAGGGGGCGAGGGCACCGGGGAGCTGTTTTTT
CDR3 length: 14; D gene: TRBD1; J gene: TRBJ1-1; V gene: TRBV5-1; clone size: NA; CDR3 protein: CASSKGQLNTEAFF; CDR3 DNA: TGCGCCAGCAGCAAGGGACAGCTTAACACTGAAGCTTTCTTT
CDR3 length: 15; D gene: NA; J gene: TRBJ2-7; V gene: TRBV14; clone size: NA; CDR3 protein: CASSQVGSLSYEQYF; CDR3 DNA: TGTGCCAGCAGCCAAGTTGGCAGCCTCTCCTACGAGCAGTACTTC
CDR3 length: 15; D gene: NA; J gene: TRBJ2-3; V gene: TRBV6-2/TRBV6-3; clone size: NA; CDR3 protein: CASSYPHAGQHTQYF; CDR3 DNA: TGTGCCAGCAGTTACCCGCACGCGGGCCAACATACGCAGTATTTT
CDR3 length: 14; D gene: TRBD2; J gene: TRBJ2-7; V gene: TRBV7-9; clone size: NA; CDR3 protein: CASDSGTSTYEQYF; CDR3 DNA: TGTGCCAGCGACTCCGGGACTAGTACGTACGAGCAGTACTTC
CDR3 length: 16; D gene: NA; J gene: TRBJ1-6; V gene: TRBV3-1/TRBV3-2; clone size: NA; CDR3 protein: CASSQEESSYNSPLHF; CDR3 DNA: TGTGCCAGCAGCCAAGAAGAGAGCTCCTATAATTCACCCCTCCACTTT
CDR3 length: 16; D gene: TRBD1; J gene: TRBJ1-2; V gene: TRBV6-2/TRBV6-3; clone size: NA; CDR3 protein: CASTPIQGADGYGYTF; CDR3 DNA: TGTGCCAGCACCCCCATACAGGGGGCAGATGGCTATGGCTACACCTTC
CDR3 length: 15; D gene: NA; J gene: TRBJ1-2; V gene: TRBV7-3; clone size: NA; CDR3 protein: CASSDRQTSNYGYTF; CDR3 DNA: TGTGCCAGCAGCGACCGACAGACTAGTAACTATGGCTACACCTTC
CDR3 length: 18; D gene: TRBD1; J gene: TRBJ1-1; V gene: TRBV29-1; clone size: once; CDR3 protein: CSVEDLMDRTGGATEAFF; CDR3 DNA: TGCAGCGTTGAAGATCTTATGGACCGGACAGGTGGGGCAACTGAAGCTTTCTTT
CDR3 length: 17; D gene: NA; J gene: TRBJ1-3; V gene: TRBV18; clone size: NA; CDR3 protein: CASSQAGGRDLGNTIYF; CDR3 DNA: TGTGCCAGCTCACAAGCGGGAGGAAGGGACCTTGGAAACACCATATATTTT
CDR3 length: 11; D gene: TRBD1; J gene: TRBJ1-2; V gene: TRBV28; clone size: NA; CDR3 protein: CASRGQSDYTF; CDR3 DNA: TGTGCCAGCAGGGGACAGAGCGACTACACCTTC
CDR3 length: 15; D gene: NA; J gene: TRBJ2-1; V gene: TRBV6-5; clone size: NA; CDR3 protein: CASSYTRTVYNEQFF; CDR3 DNA: TGTGCCAGCAGTTACACCCGGACGGTCTACAATGAGCAGTTCTTC
CDR3 length: 16; D gene: NA; J gene: TRBJ1-2; V gene: TRBV4-1; clone size: NA; CDR3 protein: CASSQDIWAGSGGYTF; CDR3 DNA: TGCGCCAGCAGCCAAGATATCTGGGCAGGGTCGGGTGGCTACACCTTC
CDR3 length: 15; D gene: NA; J gene: TRBJ2-7; V gene: TRBV7-3; clone size: NA; CDR3 protein: CASSFGPGTIYEQYF; CDR3 DNA: TGTGCCAGCAGCTTCGGCCCGGGAACGATCTACGAGCAGTACTTC
CDR3 length: 15; D gene: NA; J gene: TRBJ2-5; V gene: TRBV11-1; clone size: NA; CDR3 protein: CASSPAGTAGETQYF; CDR3 DNA: TGTGCCAGCAGCCCCGCTGGGACAGCGGGAGAGACCCAGTACTTC
CDR3 length: 15; D gene: TRBD1; J gene: TRBJ1-2; V gene: TRBV29-1; clone size: NA; CDR3 protein: CSVEDQGQGYSGYTF; CDR3 DNA: TGCAGCGTTGAAGATCAAGGACAGGGCTATAGTGGCTACACCTTC
CDR3 length: 16; D gene: NA; J gene: TRBJ2-2; V gene: TRBV7-9; clone size: NA; CDR3 protein: CASSSEVQELTGELFF; CDR3 DNA: TGTGCCAGCAGCTCTGAGGTTCAGGAGCTCACCGGGGAGCTGTTTTTT
CDR3 length: 14; D gene: NA; J gene: TRBJ1-5; V gene: TRBV7-7; clone size: NA; CDR3 protein: CASSPGGNNQPQHF; CDR3 DNA: TGTGCTAGCAGCCCCGGGGGTAACAATCAGCCCCAGCATTTT
CDR3 length: 17; D gene: TRBD2; J gene: TRBJ2-3; V gene: TRBV10-2; clone size: NA; CDR3 protein: CASRGKTSGGRFDTQYF; CDR3 DNA: TGCGCCAGCAGGGGGAAGACTAGCGGGGGCCGCTTTGATACGCAGTATTTT
CDR3 length: 14; D gene: TRBD1; J gene: TRBJ2-7; V gene: TRBV20-1; clone size: NA; CDR3 protein: CSATETGGFYEQYF; CDR3 DNA: TGCAGTGCTACTGAGACAGGGGGCTTCTACGAGCAGTACTTC
CDR3 length: 15; D gene: NA; J gene: TRBJ2-2; V gene: TRBV6-1; clone size: NA; CDR3 protein: CASSEAGVGTGELFF; CDR3 DNA: TGTGCCAGCAGTGAAGCGGGGGTAGGCACCGGGGAGCTGTTTTTT
CDR3 length: 19; D gene: NA; J gene: TRBJ2-2; V gene: TRBV28; clone size: NA; CDR3 protein: CASSLYHDIDRGTTGELFF; CDR3 DNA: TGTGCCAGCAGTTTATACCACGATATAGATAGGGGGACCACCGGGGAGCTGTTTTTT
CDR3 length: 16; D gene: TRBD1; J gene: TRBJ1-1; V gene: TRBV7-9; clone size: NA; CDR3 protein: CASSLPPDRGQTEAFF; CDR3 DNA: TGTGCCAGCAGCTTACCTCCAGACAGGGGGCAGACTGAAGCTTTCTTT
CDR3 length: 13; D gene: NA; J gene: TRBJ2-2; V gene: TRBV5-1; clone size: few; CDR3 protein: CASSLAGNGELFF; CDR3 DNA: TGCGCCAGCAGCTTGGCCGGGAACGGGGAGCTGTTTTTT
CDR3 length: 14; D gene: NA; J gene: TRBJ2-7; V gene: TRBV5-8; clone size: NA; CDR3 protein: CASSLIREMGEQYF; CDR3 DNA: TGTGCCAGCAGCTTGATTCGGGAAATGGGCGAGCAGTACTTC
CDR3 length: 14; D gene: TRBD2; J gene: TRBJ2-1; V gene: TRBV3-1/TRBV3-2; clone size: NA; CDR3 protein: CASSQRLADNEQFF; CDR3 DNA: TGTGCCAGCAGCCAACGGCTAGCGGACAATGAGCAGTTCTTC
CDR3 length: 15; D gene: TRBD1; J gene: TRBJ1-2; V gene: TRBV19; clone size: NA; CDR3 protein: CASSIVRTGGLGYTF; CDR3 DNA: TGTGCCAGTAGTATAGTTCGGACAGGGGGTCTCGGCTACACCTTC
CDR3 length: 14; D gene: NA; J gene: TRBJ1-4; V gene: TRBV5-1; clone size: NA; CDR3 protein: CASSPEGGDEKLFF; CDR3 DNA: TGCGCCAGCAGCCCCGAAGGGGGAGATGAAAAACTGTTTTTT
CDR3 length: 12; D gene: TRBD1; J gene: TRBJ1-5; V gene: TRBV5-5; clone size: NA; CDR3 protein: CASQGVNQPQHF; CDR3 DNA: TGTGCCAGCCAGGGGGTCAATCAGCCCCAGCATTTT
CDR3 length: 13; D gene: NA; J gene: TRBJ2-7; V gene: TRBV18; clone size: NA; CDR3 protein: CASSQESSYEQYF; CDR3 DNA: TGTGCCAGCTCACAGGAGAGCTCCTACGAGCAGTACTTC
CDR3 length: 11; D gene: NA; J gene: TRBJ2-5; V gene: TRBV2; clone size: NA; CDR3 protein: CASSGGETQYF; CDR3 DNA: TGTGCCAGCAGTGGGGGGGAGACCCAGTACTTC
CDR3 length: 14; D gene: TRBD1; J gene: TRBJ1-5; V gene: TRBV24-1; clone size: few; CDR3 protein: CATGHGTENQPQHF; CDR3 DNA: TGTGCCACGGGACATGGGACAGAGAATCAGCCCCAGCATTTT
CDR3 length: 13; D gene: NA; J gene: TRBJ2-7; V gene: TRBV6-5; clone size: NA; CDR3 protein: CASGVLASYEQYF; CDR3 DNA: TGTGCCAGCGGCGTTTTGGCGAGCTACGAGCAGTACTTC
CDR3 length: 14; D gene: NA; J gene: TRBJ1-6; V gene: TRBV25-1; clone size: NA; CDR3 protein: CASAPPGSNSPLHF; CDR3 DNA: TGTGCCAGCGCCCCCCCGGGGTCCAATTCACCCCTCCACTTT
CDR3 length: 13; D gene: NA; J gene: TRBJ1-1; V gene: TRBV19; clone size: NA; CDR3 protein: CASSFYRETEAFF; CDR3 DNA: TGTGCCAGTAGTTTCTACAGGGAGACTGAAGCTTTCTTT
CDR3 length: 15; D gene: TRBD2; J gene: TRBJ2-1; V gene: TRBV20-1; clone size: NA; CDR3 protein: CSASRPSGGPREQFF; CDR3 DNA: TGCAGTGCTAGTAGGCCTAGCGGGGGCCCACGGGAGCAGTTCTTC
CDR3 length: 15; D gene: TRBD1; J gene: TRBJ2-1; V gene: TRBV6-5; clone size: NA; CDR3 protein: CASSYSRTGGNEQFF; CDR3 DNA: TGTGCCAGCAGTTACTCCCGGACAGGGGGCAATGAGCAGTTCTTC
CDR3 length: 14; D gene: TRBD1; J gene: TRBJ2-1; V gene: TRBV9; clone size: NA; CDR3 protein: CASSHGTGVGEQFF; CDR3 DNA: TGTGCCAGCAGCCACGGGACAGGGGTCGGTGAGCAGTTCTTC
CDR3 length: 17; D gene: NA; J gene: TRBJ2-3; V gene: TRBV23-1; clone size: NA; CDR3 protein: CASSQPRIRGSTDTQYF; CDR3 DNA: TGCGCCAGCAGTCAACCCCGTATCAGGGGTAGCACAGATACGCAGTATTTT
CDR3 length: 15; D gene: TRBD1; J gene: TRBJ1-6; V gene: TRBV7-6; clone size: NA; CDR3 protein: CASSPGQGAHSPLHF; CDR3 DNA: TGTGCCAGCAGCCCGGGACAGGGGGCGCATTCACCCCTCCACTTT
CDR3 length: 15; D gene: NA; J gene: TRBJ2-1; V gene: TRBV15; clone size: NA; CDR3 protein: CATRDRGNSYNEQFF; CDR3 DNA: TGTGCCACGAGGGATAGGGGTAACTCCTACAATGAGCAGTTCTTC
CDR3 length: 14; D gene: NA; J gene: TRBJ1-2; V gene: TRBV5-6; clone size: NA; CDR3 protein: CASSIQGTASGYTF; CDR3 DNA: TGTGCCAGCAGCATCCAAGGGACGGCGAGTGGCTACACCTTC
CDR3 length: 12; D gene: TRBD1; J gene: TRBJ1-2; V gene: TRBV27; clone size: few; CDR3 protein: CASSQRGTESTF; CDR3 DNA: TGTGCCAGCAGCCAACGCGGGACAGAAAGTACCTTC
CDR3 length: 13; D gene: TRBD1; J gene: TRBJ2-7; V gene: TRBV7-2; clone size: NA; CDR3 protein: CASSVSGGYEQYF; CDR3 DNA: TGTGCCAGCAGCGTATCAGGGGGCTACGAGCAGTACTTC